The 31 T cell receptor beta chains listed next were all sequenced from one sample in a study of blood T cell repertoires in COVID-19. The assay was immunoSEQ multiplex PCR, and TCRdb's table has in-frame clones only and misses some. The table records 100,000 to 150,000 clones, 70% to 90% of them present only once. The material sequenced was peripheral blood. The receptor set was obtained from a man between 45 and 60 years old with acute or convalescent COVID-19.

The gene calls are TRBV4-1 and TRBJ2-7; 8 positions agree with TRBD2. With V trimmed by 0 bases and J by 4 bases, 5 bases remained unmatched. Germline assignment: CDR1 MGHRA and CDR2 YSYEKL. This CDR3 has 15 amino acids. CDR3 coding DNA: TGCGCCAGCAGCCAAGACAGCGGGAGTCTTTACGAGCAGTACTTC. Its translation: CASSQDSGSLYEQYF.

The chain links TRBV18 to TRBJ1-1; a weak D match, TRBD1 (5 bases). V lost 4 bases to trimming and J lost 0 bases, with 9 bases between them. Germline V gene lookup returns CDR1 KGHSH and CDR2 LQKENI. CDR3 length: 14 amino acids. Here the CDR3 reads CASSRQGVNTEAFF. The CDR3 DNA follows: TGTGCCAGCTCACGGCAGGGCGTGAACACTGAAGCTTTCTTT.

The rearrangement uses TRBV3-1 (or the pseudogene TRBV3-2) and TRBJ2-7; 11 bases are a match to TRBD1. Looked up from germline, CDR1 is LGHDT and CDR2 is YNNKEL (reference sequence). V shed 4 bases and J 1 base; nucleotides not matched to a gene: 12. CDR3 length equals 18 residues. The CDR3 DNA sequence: TGTGCCAGCAGCCGTACCACCGGGACAGGGGGGGATTCCTACGAGCAGTACTTC. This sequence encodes CASSRTTGTGGDSYEQYF.

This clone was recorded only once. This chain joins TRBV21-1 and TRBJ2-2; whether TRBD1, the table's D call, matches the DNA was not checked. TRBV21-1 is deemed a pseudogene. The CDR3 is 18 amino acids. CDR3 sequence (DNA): TGTGCCAGCAGCCCCCCAATGGACAGCCCGTCGAACACCGGGGAGCTGTTTTTT. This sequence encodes CASSPPMDSPSNTGELFF.

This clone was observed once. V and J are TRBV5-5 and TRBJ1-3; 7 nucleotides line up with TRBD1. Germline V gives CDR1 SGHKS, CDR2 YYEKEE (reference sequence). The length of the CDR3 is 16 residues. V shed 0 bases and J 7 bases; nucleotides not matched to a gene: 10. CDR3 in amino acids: CASSLAPTGIENTIYF. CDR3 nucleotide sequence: TGTGCCAGCAGCTTGGCCCCGACAGGGATCGAGAACACCATATATTTT.

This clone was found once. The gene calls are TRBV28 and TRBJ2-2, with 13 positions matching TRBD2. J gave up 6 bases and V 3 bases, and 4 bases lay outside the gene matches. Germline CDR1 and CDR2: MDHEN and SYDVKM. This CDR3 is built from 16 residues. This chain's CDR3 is CASSFGTSGKPGELFF. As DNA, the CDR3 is TGTGCCAGCAGTTTTGGGACTAGCGGGAAACCCGGGGAGCTGTTTTTT.

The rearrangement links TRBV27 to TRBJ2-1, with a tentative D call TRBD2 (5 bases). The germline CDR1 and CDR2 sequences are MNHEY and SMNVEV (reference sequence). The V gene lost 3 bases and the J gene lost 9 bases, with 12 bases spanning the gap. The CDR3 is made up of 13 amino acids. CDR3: CASSFWGEGEQFF. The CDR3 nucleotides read TGTGCCAGCAGTTTCTGGGGAGAGGGTGAGCAGTTCTTC.

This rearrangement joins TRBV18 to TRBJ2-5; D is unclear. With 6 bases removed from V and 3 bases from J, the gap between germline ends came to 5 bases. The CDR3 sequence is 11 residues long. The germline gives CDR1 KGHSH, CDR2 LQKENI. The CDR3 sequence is CASSPEETQYF. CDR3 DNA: TGTGCCAGCTCCCCGGAAGAGACCCAGTACTTC. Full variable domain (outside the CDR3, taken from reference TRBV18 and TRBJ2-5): NAGVMQNPRHLVRRRGQEARLRCSPMKGHSHVYWYRQLPEEGLKFMVYLQKENIIDESGMPKERFSAEFPKEGPSILRIQQVVRGDSAAYFCASSPEETQYFGPGTRLLVL.

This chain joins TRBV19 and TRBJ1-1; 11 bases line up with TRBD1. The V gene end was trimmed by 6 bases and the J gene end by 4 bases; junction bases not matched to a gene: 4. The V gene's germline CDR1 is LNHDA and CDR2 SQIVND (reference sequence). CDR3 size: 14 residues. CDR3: CASSFGTGGTEAFF. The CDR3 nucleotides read TGTGCCAGTAGCTTCGGGACAGGGGGCACTGAAGCTTTCTTT.

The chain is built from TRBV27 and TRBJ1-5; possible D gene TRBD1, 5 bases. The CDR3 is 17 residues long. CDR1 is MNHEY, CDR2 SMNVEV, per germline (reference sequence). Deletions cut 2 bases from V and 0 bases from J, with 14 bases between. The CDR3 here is CASSLVGGAYSNQPQHF. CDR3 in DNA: TGTGCCAGCAGTTTAGTCGGGGGTGCTTATAGCAATCAGCCCCAGCATTTT.

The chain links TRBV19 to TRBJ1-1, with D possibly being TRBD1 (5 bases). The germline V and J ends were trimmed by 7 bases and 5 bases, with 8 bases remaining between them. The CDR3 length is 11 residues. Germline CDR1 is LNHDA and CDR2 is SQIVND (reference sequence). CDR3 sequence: CASTGRTEAFF. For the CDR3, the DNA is TGTGCCAGTACAGGGCGGACTGAAGCTTTCTTT.

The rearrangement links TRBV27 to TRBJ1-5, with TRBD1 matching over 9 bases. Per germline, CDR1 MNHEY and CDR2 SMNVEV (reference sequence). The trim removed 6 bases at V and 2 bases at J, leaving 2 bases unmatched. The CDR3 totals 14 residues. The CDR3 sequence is CASSRTGGNQPQHF. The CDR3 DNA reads TGTGCCAGCAGCAGGACAGGGGGCAATCAGCCCCAGCATTTT.

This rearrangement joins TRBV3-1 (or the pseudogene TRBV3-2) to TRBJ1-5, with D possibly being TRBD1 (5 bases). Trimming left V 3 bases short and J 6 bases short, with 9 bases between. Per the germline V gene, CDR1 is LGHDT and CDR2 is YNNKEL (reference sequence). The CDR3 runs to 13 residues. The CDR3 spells CASSQGGSQPQHF. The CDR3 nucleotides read TGTGCCAGCAGCCAGGGGGGTTCTCAGCCCCAGCATTTT.

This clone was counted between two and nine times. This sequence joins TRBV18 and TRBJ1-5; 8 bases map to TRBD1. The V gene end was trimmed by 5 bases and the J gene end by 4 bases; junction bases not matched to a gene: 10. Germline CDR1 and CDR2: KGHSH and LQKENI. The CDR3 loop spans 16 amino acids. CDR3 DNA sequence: TGTGCCAGCTCAGGAGCCGGACAGGGTGGAAATCAGCCCCAGCATTTT. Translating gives CASSGAGQGGNQPQHF.

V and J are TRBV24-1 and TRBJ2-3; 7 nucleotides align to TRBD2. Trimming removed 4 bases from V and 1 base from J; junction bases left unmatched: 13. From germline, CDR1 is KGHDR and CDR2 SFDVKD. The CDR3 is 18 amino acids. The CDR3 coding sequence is TGTGCCACCAGTGACTCCAGCGGGATACTTTTGGGCACAGATACGCAGTATTTT. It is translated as CATSDSSGILLGTDTQYF.

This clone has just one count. The CDR3: CASSLGPGASNTEAFF. In DNA, the CDR3 is TGTGCCAGCAGCTTGGGTCCAGGGGCGTCAAACACTGAAGCTTTCTTT. The V and J genes are TRBV5-4 and TRBJ1-1; maybe TRBD1 (6 bases). The CDR3 is 16 amino acids. CDR1 SGHNT and CDR2 YYREEE come from the germline V gene (reference sequence). V dropped 0 bases and J dropped 2 bases, with 14 bases sitting between them.

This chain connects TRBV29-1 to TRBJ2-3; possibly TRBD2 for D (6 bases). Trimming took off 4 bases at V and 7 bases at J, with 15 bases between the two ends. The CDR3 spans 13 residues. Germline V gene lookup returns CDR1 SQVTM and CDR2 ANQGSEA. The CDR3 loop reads CSVGGGNRNTQYF. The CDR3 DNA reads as TGCAGCGTTGGCGGCGGGAATCGAAATACGCAGTATTTT.

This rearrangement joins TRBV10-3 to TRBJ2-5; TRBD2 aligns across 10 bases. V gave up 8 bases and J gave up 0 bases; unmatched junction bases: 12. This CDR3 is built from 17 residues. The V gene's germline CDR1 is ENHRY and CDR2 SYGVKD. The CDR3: CAIVQREGRGDQETQYF. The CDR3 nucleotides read TGTGCCATCGTCCAGCGGGAGGGCCGGGGGGACCAAGAGACCCAGTACTTC.

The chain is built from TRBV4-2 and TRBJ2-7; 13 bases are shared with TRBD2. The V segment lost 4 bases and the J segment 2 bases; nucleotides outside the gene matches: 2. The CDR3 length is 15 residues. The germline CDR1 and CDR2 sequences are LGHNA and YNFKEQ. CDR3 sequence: CASSLGLAGAYEQYF. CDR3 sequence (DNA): TGTGCCAGCAGCCTCGGACTAGCGGGGGCCTACGAGCAGTACTTC.

The CDR3 DNA is TGTGCCAGCACCTCAGGATTAGGGAAGGAGGCCCCCTACGAGCAGTACTTC. Translating gives CASTSGLGKEAPYEQYF. The rearrangement links TRBV9 to TRBJ2-7; weak D call: TRBD2 (5 bases). This CDR3 comprises 17 residues. V shed 6 bases and J shed 2 bases, with 24 bases lying between them. Germline V CDR1 and CDR2: SGDLS, YYNGEE.

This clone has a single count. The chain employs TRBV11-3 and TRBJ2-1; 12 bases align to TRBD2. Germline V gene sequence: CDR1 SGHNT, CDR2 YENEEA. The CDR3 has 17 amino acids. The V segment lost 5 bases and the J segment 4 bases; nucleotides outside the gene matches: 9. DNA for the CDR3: TGTGCCAGCAGCCCCTTCTCCGGGACTAGCGGGTACAATGAGCAGTTCTTC. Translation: CASSPFSGTSGYNEQFF.

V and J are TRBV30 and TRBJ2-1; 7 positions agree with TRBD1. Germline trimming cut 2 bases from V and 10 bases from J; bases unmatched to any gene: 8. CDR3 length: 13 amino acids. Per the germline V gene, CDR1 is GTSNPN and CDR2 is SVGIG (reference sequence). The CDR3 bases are TGTGCCTGGAGTATTACAGGGGTGATCGAGCAGTTCTTC. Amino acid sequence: CAWSITGVIEQFF.

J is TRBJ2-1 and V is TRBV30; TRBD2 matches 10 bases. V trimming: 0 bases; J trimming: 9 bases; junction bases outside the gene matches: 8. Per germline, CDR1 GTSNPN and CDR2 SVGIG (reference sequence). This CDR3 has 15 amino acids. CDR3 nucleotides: TGTGCCTGGAGTGTTCCCAGCGGGAGGGGCGGTGAGCAGTTCTTC. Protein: CAWSVPSGRGGEQFF.

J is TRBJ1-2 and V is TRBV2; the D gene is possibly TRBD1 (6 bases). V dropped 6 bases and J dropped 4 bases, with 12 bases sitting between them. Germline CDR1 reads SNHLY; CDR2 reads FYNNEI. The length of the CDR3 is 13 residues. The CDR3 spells CASSPQGTYGYTF. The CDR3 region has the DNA TGTGCCAGCAGCCCACAGGGAACCTATGGCTACACCTTC.

The CDR3 DNA is TGTGCCAGCAGCGCACTATTGACTAGCGGGAGATACGAGCAGTACTTC. Translated, it gives CASSALLTSGRYEQYF. This rearrangement joins TRBV9 to TRBJ2-7, with TRBD2 matching over 12 bases. The V gene's germline CDR1 is SGDLS and CDR2 YYNGEE. The CDR3 is 16 residues long. The junction had 8 bases not matched to a gene; V was cut back by 3 bases and J by 4 bases. The whole variable domain, filled in from reference TRBV9 and TRBJ2-7, reads DSGVTQTPKHLITATGQRVTLRCSPRSGDLSVYWYQQSLDQGLQFLIQYYNGEERAKGNILERFSAQQFPDLHSELNLSSLELGDSALYFCASSALLTSGRYEQYFGPGTRLTVT.

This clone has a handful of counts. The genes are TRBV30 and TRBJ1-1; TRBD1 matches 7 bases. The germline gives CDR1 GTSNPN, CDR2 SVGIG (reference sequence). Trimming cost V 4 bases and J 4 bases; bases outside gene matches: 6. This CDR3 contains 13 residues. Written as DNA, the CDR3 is TGTGCCTGGAAGACAGACAGGGCCACTGAAGCTTTCTTT. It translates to CAWKTDRATEAFF.

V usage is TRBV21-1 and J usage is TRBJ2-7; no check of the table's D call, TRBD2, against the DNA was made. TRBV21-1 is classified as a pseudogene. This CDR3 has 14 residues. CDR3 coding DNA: TGTGCCAGCAGCCTGGTTGCCAGGAGGGTCGAGCAGTACTTC. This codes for CASSLVARRVEQYF.

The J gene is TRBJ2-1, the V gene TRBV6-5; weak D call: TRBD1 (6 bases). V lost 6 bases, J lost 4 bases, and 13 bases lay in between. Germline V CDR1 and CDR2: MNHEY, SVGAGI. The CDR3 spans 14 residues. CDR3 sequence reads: CASRYIGQYNEQFF. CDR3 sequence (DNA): TGTGCCAGCAGGTATATCGGACAGTACAATGAGCAGTTCTTC.

DNA for the CDR3: TGCGCCAGCAGCTTATGGACTAGCGGGAGGGCCGGAAGACCTCTCGAGCAGTACTTC. It is translated as CASSLWTSGRAGRPLEQYF. The rearrangement links TRBV5-1 to TRBJ2-7; 15 nucleotides agree with TRBD2. The germline gives CDR1 SGHRS, CDR2 YFSETQ. The CDR3 has 19 amino acids. The ends lost 2 bases at V and 6 bases at J; junction bases unmatched: 15.

The DNA of the CDR3 is TGTGCCAGCAGTTACGACAGACTTTTTAATCAGCCCCAGCATTTT. Residues: CASSYDRLFNQPQHF. This sequence joins TRBV6-6 and TRBJ1-5, with D possibly TRBD1 on 5 matching bases. CDR1 and CDR2 from the germline V gene are MNHNY and SVGAGI (reference sequence). V was pared by 2 bases and J by 4 bases, with 12 bases between. CDR3 length: 15 amino acids.

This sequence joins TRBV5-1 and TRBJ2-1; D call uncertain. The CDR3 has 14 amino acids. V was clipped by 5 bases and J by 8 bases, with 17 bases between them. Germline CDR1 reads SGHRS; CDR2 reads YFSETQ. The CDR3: CASRPNPVLDEQFF. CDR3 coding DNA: TGCGCCAGCAGACCGAACCCAGTTTTGGATGAGCAGTTCTTC.